The 22 T cell receptor beta chains reported below all come from one sample, sequenced in a study of blood T cell repertoires in COVID-19. Produced via immunoSEQ multiplex PCR; TCRdb's table is partial and in-frame only. The data contain around 50,000 clones, under 90% of them singletons. The sequencing input was peripheral blood. These receptors were collected from a man aged 35 to 55 with active COVID-19.

The chain combines TRBV28 with TRBJ1-3; possible D gene TRBD1, 6 bases. CDR1 and CDR2 (germline): MDHEN, SYDVKM. V lost 6 bases to trimming and J lost 4 bases, with 13 bases between them. The CDR3 has 14 residues. In DNA, the CDR3 is TGTGCCAGCAGGAAGGGGGGGCGAGGAAACACCATATATTTT. It translates to CASRKGGRGNTIYF. Variable domain in full (rest from reference TRBV28 and TRBJ1-3): DVKVTQSSRYLVKRTGEKVFLECVQDMDHENMFWYRQDPGLGLRLIYFSYDVKMKEKGDIPEGYSVSREKKERFSLILESASTNQTSMYLCASRKGGRGNTIYFGEGSWLTVV.

The chain recombines TRBV27 with TRBJ2-7; D perhaps matches TRBD1 (6 bases). CDR3 length: 14 amino acids. Between the trimmed V and J ends, which lost 3 bases and 2 bases, there was a span of 11 bases. Germline V gene data show CDR1 as MNHEY and CDR2 as SMNVEV (reference sequence). CDR3: CASSFRGGTYEQYF. In nucleotides, the CDR3 is TGTGCCAGCAGTTTCCGAGGGGGAACCTACGAGCAGTACTTC.

This clone showed up just once. The V and J genes are TRBV11-2 and TRBJ2-3, with a tentative D call TRBD2 (5 bases). Looked up from germline, CDR1 is SGHAT and CDR2 is FQNNGV. Trimming pared 5 bases from V and 0 bases from J, leaving 15 bases between. This CDR3 has 16 amino acids. The CDR3 is CASSPSLSGSTDTQYF. The CDR3, as DNA: TGTGCCAGCAGCCCCTCTCTGAGCGGTAGCACAGATACGCAGTATTTT.

V gene TRBV9 combines with J gene TRBJ2-3, with D uncertain. The V gene lost 2 bases and the J gene lost 4 bases, with 14 bases spanning the gap. Germline-derived CDR1 and CDR2 are SGDLS and YYNGEE. CDR3 length: 15 amino acids. The CDR3 nucleotides are TGTGCCAGCAGCGTTGGGCCTTGGGTGGCAGATACGCAGTATTTT. Translated, it gives CASSVGPWVADTQYF.

This chain uses TRBV10-1 with TRBJ2-1; 12 nucleotides align to TRBD2. The CDR3 runs 15 residues. CDR1 is WNHNN and CDR2 is SYGVQD in the germline V gene (reference sequence). The trim removed 3 bases at V and 6 bases at J, leaving 3 bases unmatched. CDR3 nucleotides: TGCGCCAGCAGTGAACGACTAGCGGGAGCCAATGAGCAGTTCTTC. Protein product: CASSERLAGANEQFF.

V is TRBV4-1 and J is TRBJ2-7; TRBD2 aligns across 12 bases. This CDR3 has 18 amino acids. V gave up 1 base and J gave up 1 base; unmatched junction bases: 8. Germline V CDR1 and CDR2: MGHRA, YSYEKL. The CDR3, as DNA: TGCGCCAGCAGCCAAGTCCTCCTGACTAGCGGGAGTTCCTACGAGCAGTACTTC. Encoded protein: CASSQVLLTSGSSYEQYF.

The chain uses TRBV28 and TRBJ1-4; 12 nucleotides align to TRBD1. Trimming took 6 bases from V and 7 from J; bases not matched to a gene: 3. Per germline, CDR1 MDHEN and CDR2 SYDVKM. The length of the CDR3 is 14 residues. The CDR3 sequence: CASSRDRGLEKLFF. As DNA, the CDR3 is TGTGCCAGCAGCCGGGACAGGGGGCTTGAAAAACTGTTTTTT.

The table lists this clone with a count of one. The genes are TRBV12-3 or TRBV12-4 and TRBJ2-1; the D gene is possibly TRBD1 (6 bases). The V end lost 6 bases, the J end lost 5 bases, and 8 bases lay between the germline ends. The CDR3 loop spans 12 amino acids. The chain's CDR3 is CASSRTDNEQFF. For the CDR3, the DNA is TGTGCCAGCAGCCGGACAGACAATGAGCAGTTCTTC.

The chain recombines TRBV2 with TRBJ1-5, with a weak D call TRBD1 (6 bases). Germline V lookup: CDR1 SNHLY, CDR2 FYNNEI. Trimming cost V 4 bases and J 10 bases, with 26 bases left between them. The CDR3 extends over 17 amino acids. The CDR3 here is CASSGGPGRGPLRPQHF. The CDR3, as DNA: TGTGCCAGCAGTGGGGGGCCAGGGCGAGGACCCCTGAGACCCCAGCATTTT.

V is TRBV24-1 and J is TRBJ2-1, with no clear D. The V gene's germline CDR1 is KGHDR and CDR2 SFDVKD. Between the trimmed V and J ends, which lost 4 bases and 2 bases, there was a span of 11 bases. CDR3 length: 15 amino acids. Written as DNA, the CDR3 is TGTGCCACCAGTGACCAATGGCAGACCTACAATGAGCAGTTCTTC. This encodes CATSDQWQTYNEQFF.

The chain joins TRBV28 to TRBJ2-1, with a tentative D call TRBD2 (5 bases). The germline CDR1 and CDR2 sequences are MDHEN and SYDVKM. Deletions cut 6 bases from V and 7 bases from J, with 19 bases between. The CDR3 is 15 amino acids. CDR3 loop: CASSPAGFEGNEQFF. The DNA for the CDR3 is TGTGCCAGCAGCCCCGCGGGTTTTGAAGGGAATGAGCAGTTCTTC.

The gene calls are TRBV6-4 and TRBJ2-1, with 10 bases that match TRBD2. Germline V lookup: CDR1 MRHNA, CDR2 SNTAGT. There are 15 residues in the CDR3. The V segment lost 0 bases and the J segment 6 bases; nucleotides outside the gene matches: 2. DNA of the CDR3: TGTGCCAGCAGTGACTCGTCTAGCGGGAGCAATGAGCAGTTCTTC. Its protein product is CASSDSSSGSNEQFF.

This sequence joins TRBV5-1 and TRBJ2-2, with 12 bases identical to TRBD2. The V gene's germline CDR1 is SGHRS and CDR2 YFSETQ. V dropped 0 bases and J dropped 3; count of bases not matched to a gene: 3. This CDR3 region has 17 residues. CDR3 in amino acids: CASSLGLAGVDTGELFF. As DNA, the CDR3 is TGCGCCAGCAGCTTGGGACTAGCGGGAGTGGACACCGGGGAGCTGTTTTTT.

The chain couples TRBV7-9 to TRBJ2-7, with 9 bases fitting TRBD2. This CDR3 has 16 amino acids. V lost 5 bases, J lost 6 bases, and 14 bases stayed unmatched. Germline V gives CDR1 SEHNR, CDR2 FQNEAQ (reference sequence). CDR3 loop: CASSPGFVAGVGEQYF. In nucleotides, the CDR3 is TGTGCCAGCAGCCCGGGGTTCGTAGCGGGAGTCGGCGAGCAGTACTTC.

The chain combines TRBV6-5 with TRBJ1-3, with D unclear. Germline assignment: CDR1 MNHEY and CDR2 SVGAGI. Trimming took off 6 bases at V and 2 bases at J, with 11 bases between the two ends. CDR3 length equals 14 residues. The CDR3 DNA sequence: TGTGCCAGCAGCCGAACGGGGACTGGAAACACCATATATTTT. Translation: CASSRTGTGNTIYF.

The chain carries TRBV6-5 and TRBJ2-7, with TRBD2 matching over 11 bases. CDR3 length: 15 amino acids. Germline values: CDR1 MNHEY, CDR2 SVGAGI. The V segment lost 5 bases and the J segment 2 bases; nucleotides outside the gene matches: 5. As DNA, the CDR3 is TGTGCCAGCAGTCAACGACTAGCGGGGACCTACGAGCAGTACTTC. It yields the protein CASSQRLAGTYEQYF.

The rearrangement links TRBV28 to TRBJ2-1, with a tentative D call TRBD1 (6 bases). There are 13 residues in the CDR3. Trimming took 7 bases from V and 3 from J, leaving 10 bases between them. Germline V lookup: CDR1 MDHEN, CDR2 SYDVKM. This CDR3 reads CASNKGGYNEQFF. The CDR3 DNA reads as TGTGCCAGCAATAAAGGGGGCTACAATGAGCAGTTCTTC.

The rearrangement uses TRBV7-9 and TRBJ1-6, with 9 bases fitting TRBD1. The CDR3 is 12 amino acids. Germline V gene sequence: CDR1 SEHNR, CDR2 FQNEAQ (reference sequence). In DNA form, the CDR3 reads TGTGCAGCGACAGGGGGGAATTCACCCCTCCACTTT. Translated, it gives CAATGGNSPLHF.

This sequence joins TRBV19 and TRBJ2-1; D might be TRBD2 (5 bases). Germline-derived CDR1 and CDR2 are LNHDA and SQIVND (reference sequence). The CDR3 totals 14 residues. V gave up 5 bases and J gave up 12 bases, with 20 bases separating them. The DNA of the CDR3 is TGTGCCAGTAGTCCCCCGGGGAGCGGTGCCTCGCAGTTCTTC. Encoded protein: CASSPPGSGASQFF.

The CDR3 DNA follows: TGTGCCAGCAGCCAAGATCTGGGGAGGCGCGATGGCTACACCTTC. This translates into CASSQDLGRRDGYTF. The V gene is TRBV4-2, the J gene TRBJ1-2; D uncertain. The CDR3 sequence is 15 residues long. CDR1 is LGHNA, CDR2 YNFKEQ, per germline. Trimming took 0 bases from V and 6 from J, leaving 14 bases between them.

The rearrangement links TRBV5-1 to TRBJ2-1, with 16 bases matching TRBD2. V lost 7 bases and J lost 0; bases outside the gene matches: 10. The CDR3 sequence is 19 residues long. Germline V gene data show CDR1 as SGHRS and CDR2 as YFSETQ. CDR3 bases: TGCGCCAGCTGGCCTTCGGGACTAGCGGGAGGGGCCTCCTACAATGAGCAGTTCTTC. This translates into CASWPSGLAGGASYNEQFF.

The rearrangement links TRBV5-1 to TRBJ2-5; 12 nucleotides align to TRBD2. Germline V gene sequence: CDR1 SGHRS, CDR2 YFSETQ. This CDR3 region has 17 residues. V was pared by 4 bases and J by 4 bases, with 11 bases of the junction left unmatched. CDR3 DNA: TGCGCCAGCAGCACAAGAACCCCACTAGCGGGAGGAGAGACCCAGTACTTC. This codes for CASSTRTPLAGGETQYF.